This TCR beta chain derives from a study of T cells in localized non-small cell lung cancer (dated by TCRdb to the early 2020s). At the level of the whole study: Comparing tumors with uninvolved tumor-adjacent lungs, the study looked at the T cell repertoires of approximately 250 patients with early-stage NSCLC. The cohort was made up of around 220 treatment-naive NSCLC patients whose localized lung tumors had been resected. A mean age of roughly 66 years was recorded for the NSCLC patients, of whom under 150 were male and 95 to 110 were female. Beyond this particular receptor, the publication reports: A median of roughly 50 of the top 100 tumor clones turned up in the paired uninvolved adjacent lung, and some 27 of those clones also ranked among the top 100 of that same adjacent lung. Because the study design was exploratory, TCR variables were selected using unadjusted p-values without false-discovery rate correction. The highest T cell clonality was observed in uninvolved tumor-adjacent lung, where clonality exceeded that of tumor, suggesting that antigenic responses were more focused in uninvolved tumor-adjacent lung. Multi-region tumor sequencing was not performed, so intratumor heterogeneity could not be excluded. Longer overall survival was associated with higher T cell density in blood, whereas shorter survival was associated with higher clonality in adjacent lung.

About this clone: The clone's antigen remains unknown. Base qualities were left out, and no much larger clone turns up one base away.

At diagnosis, peripheral blood, uninvolved tumor-adjacent lung and tumor were collected and stored as a combination of fresh-frozen and FFPE material. For TCR repertoire profiling, blood samples were analyzed in the form of peripheral blood mononuclear cells. The immunoSEQ Assay was used to sequence TCR beta CDR3 regions from DNA. The paper's data handling went like this. To compute T cell density, TCR beta template counts were normalized to usable DNA, which was estimated by amplifying housekeeping genes. The preseqR package was used to estimate richness by extrapolating to 400,000 templates for PBMC samples and to 120,000 templates for tissue samples. Clonality was defined as one minus Pielou's evenness. Tissue-enriched TCRs were identified through differential abundance testing performed on productive amino-acid clonotypes, with a minimum total count of 5 and an alpha of 0.1. Repertoire overlap between compartments was quantified with the Jaccard Index and Morisita Overlap Index. GLIPH grouped TCR beta CDR3s together with public tetramer-defined viral CDR3s, and a viral motif had to include at least three viral sequences and also show V-gene enrichment. The table was pulled from immuneACCESS by TCRdb, which kept in-frame rearrangements only. Such tables lose some clones; where checked, under half of the loss comes from unresolved V genes, and the rest has no known cause. V and J calls and clone size are copied from that table; D and trimming were computed from the DNA. This sample holds around 92,000 clones; roughly 91% were observed only once. About 4% of the sample belongs to the ten largest clones.

Sequences were derived from PBMCs, sampled before any cancer treatment. The TCR sequence derives from a woman between 35 and 75 years old with stage II squamous cell lung carcinoma.

The CDR3 sequence is CAWSVQALETQYF. The nucleotide sequence reads TGTGCCTGGAGTGTACAAGCGTTGGAGACCCAGTACTTC. In this chain, TRBV30 is recombined with TRBJ2-5; a confident D gene designation cannot be given. The CDR3 measures 13 amino acids from cysteine to phenylalanine. The read is trimmed to its CDR3 DNA, 39 bases read in frame from base 1. V is cut by 0 bases and J by 5 bases, and the space between the germline ends is 10 bases. Reading the germline V gene (reference sequence) gives CDR1 GTSNPN and CDR2 SVGIG.